The clone carrying this T cell receptor (beta chain) was observed many times. What it binds is not known. The sample comes from a study of CD8 T cells in ankylosing spondylitis. Study observations and caveats: There was reportedly significant enrichment of clones that were disease-linked in matched ankylosing spondylitis synovial fluid.

The authors made TCR beta libraries by quantitative 5'-RACE with molecular barcodes. TCRdb reanalysed the 5' RACE reads using MiXCR and keeps one entry per CDR3 protein. The sample yields fewer than 250,000 distinct CDR3 sequences, 10% to 13% seen once. Germline CDR1 reads DFQATT; CDR2 reads SNEGSKA (reference sequence). The trim removed 0 bases at V and 0 bases at J, leaving 10 bases unmatched. The CDR3 totals 17 residues. The material sequenced was blood, either unsorted or a sorted T cell fraction (not recorded which). The receptor was isolated from a male donor with ankylosing spondylitis or in good health (not recorded which). This chain uses TRBV20-1 with TRBJ2-7, with 8 bases aligning to TRBD1. The CDR3 bases are TGCAGTGCTAGAGACCCCGCAGGACAGGGTTCCTCCTACGAGCAGTACTTC. Its translation: CSARDPAGQGSSYEQYF.